This paragraph reports one TCR beta chain. This specimen comes from a study of blood T cell repertoires in COVID-19. The CDR3 loop spans 18 amino acids. The ends lost 5 bases at V and 0 bases at J; junction bases unmatched: 12. Germline CDR1 and CDR2: SGHAT and FQNNGV. Here immunoSEQ multiplex PCR was the method, and the copy in TCRdb shows in-frame clones only, minus some. In the table there are approximately 360,000 clones, around 87% of which are singletons. This rearrangement joins TRBV11-2 to TRBJ2-1; 8 bases align to TRBD2. The receptor's source is a man aged 35 to 55 in a cohort exposed to, infected with or recovered from COVID-19 (not recorded which). What was sequenced was PBMCs or T cells enriched from blood (not recorded which). In DNA form, the CDR3 reads TGTGCCAGCAGCCCGCCGATCGTAGCGGGGAGCTCCTACAATGAGCAGTTCTTC. Protein: CASSPPIVAGSSYNEQFF.